This TCR beta chain was sequenced in a study of blood T cell repertoires in COVID-19. Study summary: There were acute and convalescent COVID-19 samples, and they came from the United States, Italy and Spain. The cDNA or gDNA used as material had been derived from T cells, B-cell-depleted T cells, or PBMCs.

The CDR3 runs to 13 residues. CDR1 and CDR2 from the germline V gene are MNHEY and SVGAGI. Trimming removed 2 bases at V and 1 base at J, with 3 bases between. Source study methods: Counts of nucleated cells, estimated from reference gene primer amplification, were obtained. Sequenced by immunoSEQ multiplex PCR; TCRdb stores in-frame clones only, minus some. Clonal size and the V and J genes are those of that table, whereas D and trimming came from the DNA. The profile shows 70,000 to 100,000 clones, approximately 71% of them singletons. This TCR was sampled from a woman between 50 and 59 years old with acute or convalescent COVID-19. The chain carries TRBV6-5 and TRBJ1-5; D not certain. Sequenced input: peripheral blood. CDR3: CASSYGSNQPQHF. For the CDR3, the DNA is TGTGCCAGCAGTTACGGCAGCAATCAGCCCCAGCATTTT.